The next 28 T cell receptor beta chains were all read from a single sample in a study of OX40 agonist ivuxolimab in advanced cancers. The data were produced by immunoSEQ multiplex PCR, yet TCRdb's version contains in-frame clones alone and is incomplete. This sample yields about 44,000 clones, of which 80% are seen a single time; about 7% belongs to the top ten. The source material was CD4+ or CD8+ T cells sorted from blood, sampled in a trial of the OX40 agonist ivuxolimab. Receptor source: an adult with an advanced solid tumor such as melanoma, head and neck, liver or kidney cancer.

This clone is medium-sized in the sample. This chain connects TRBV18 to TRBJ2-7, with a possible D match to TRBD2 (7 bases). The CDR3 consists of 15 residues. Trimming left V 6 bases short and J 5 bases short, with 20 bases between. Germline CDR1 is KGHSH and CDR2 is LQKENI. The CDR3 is CASSLGGGDYDEQYF. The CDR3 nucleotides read TGTGCCAGCTCCTTAGGAGGGGGGGATTACGACGAGCAGTACTTC.

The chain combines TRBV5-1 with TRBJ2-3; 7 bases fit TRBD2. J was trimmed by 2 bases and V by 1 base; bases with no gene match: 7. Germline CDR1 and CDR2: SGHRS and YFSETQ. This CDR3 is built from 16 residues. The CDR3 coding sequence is TGCGCCAGCAGCTTGCAACCTAGCGGCAACACAGATACGCAGTATTTT. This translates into CASSLQPSGNTDTQYF.

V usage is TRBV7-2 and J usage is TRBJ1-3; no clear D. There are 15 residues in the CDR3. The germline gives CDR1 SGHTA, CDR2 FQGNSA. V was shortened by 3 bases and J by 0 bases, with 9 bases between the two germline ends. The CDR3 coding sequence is TGTGCCAGCAGCTTGTTGCTCATCTCTGGAAACACCATATATTTT. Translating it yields CASSLLLISGNTIYF.

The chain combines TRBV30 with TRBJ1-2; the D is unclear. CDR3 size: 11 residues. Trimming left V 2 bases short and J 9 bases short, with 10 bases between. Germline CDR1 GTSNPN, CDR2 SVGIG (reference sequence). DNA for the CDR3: TGTGCCTGGAGTACGCTGCGGAGCTACACCTTC. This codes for CAWSTLRSYTF.

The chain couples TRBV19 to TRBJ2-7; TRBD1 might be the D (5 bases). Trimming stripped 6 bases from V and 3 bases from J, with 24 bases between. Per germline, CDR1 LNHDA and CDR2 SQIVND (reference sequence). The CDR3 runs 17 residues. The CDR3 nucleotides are TGTGCCAGTAGCGACCCCCCAGGGCCCGACAGACTCTACGAGCAGTACTTC. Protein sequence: CASSDPPGPDRLYEQYF.

This CDR3 is CASSIRSDRHSNQPQHF. The CDR3 nucleotides read TGTGCCAGTAGTATTCGCTCGGACAGACATAGCAATCAGCCCCAGCATTTT. The rearrangement joins TRBV19 to TRBJ1-5, with D tentatively TRBD1 (6 bases). This CDR3 contains 17 residues. Trimming stripped 3 bases from V and 0 bases from J, with 15 bases between. Germline V gives CDR1 LNHDA, CDR2 SQIVND (reference sequence).

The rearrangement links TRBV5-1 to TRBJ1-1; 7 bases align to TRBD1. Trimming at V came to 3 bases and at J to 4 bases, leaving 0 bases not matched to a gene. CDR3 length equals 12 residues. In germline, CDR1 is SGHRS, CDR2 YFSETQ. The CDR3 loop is CASSWDSTEAFF. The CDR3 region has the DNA TGCGCCAGCAGCTGGGACAGCACTGAAGCTTTCTTT.

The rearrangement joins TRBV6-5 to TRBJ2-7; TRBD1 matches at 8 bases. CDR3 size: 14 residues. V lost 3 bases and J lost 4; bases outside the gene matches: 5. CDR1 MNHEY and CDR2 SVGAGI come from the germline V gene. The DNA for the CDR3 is TGTGCCAGCAGTTATTCGACAGGGGTTTACGAGCAGTACTTC. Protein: CASSYSTGVYEQYF.

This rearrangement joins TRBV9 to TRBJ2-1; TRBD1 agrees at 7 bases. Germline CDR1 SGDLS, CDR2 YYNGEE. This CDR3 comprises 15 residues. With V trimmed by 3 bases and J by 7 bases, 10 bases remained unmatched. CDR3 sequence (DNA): TGTGCCAGCAGCGCCATAGGGACAGCTTTTAATGAGCAGTTCTTC. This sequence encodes CASSAIGTAFNEQFF.

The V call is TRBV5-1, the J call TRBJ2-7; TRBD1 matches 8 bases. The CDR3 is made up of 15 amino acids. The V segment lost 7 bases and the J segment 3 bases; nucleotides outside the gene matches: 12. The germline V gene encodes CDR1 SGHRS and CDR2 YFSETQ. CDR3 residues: CASHRGQGVDYEQYF. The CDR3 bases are TGCGCCAGCCATCGTGGACAGGGCGTTGACTACGAGCAGTACTTC.

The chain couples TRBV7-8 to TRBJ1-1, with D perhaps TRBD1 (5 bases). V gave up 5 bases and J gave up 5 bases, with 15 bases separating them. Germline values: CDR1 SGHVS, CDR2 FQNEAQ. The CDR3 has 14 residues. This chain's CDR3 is CASSPVREGTEAFF. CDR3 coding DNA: TGTGCCAGCAGCCCTGTCAGGGAGGGAACTGAAGCTTTCTTT.

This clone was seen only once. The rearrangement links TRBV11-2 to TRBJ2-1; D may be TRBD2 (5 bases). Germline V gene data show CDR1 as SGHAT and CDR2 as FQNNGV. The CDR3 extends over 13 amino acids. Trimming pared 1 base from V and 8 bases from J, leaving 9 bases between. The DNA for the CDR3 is TGTGCCAGCAGCTTAGTTGGGAGCGATGAGCAGTTCTTC. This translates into CASSLVGSDEQFF. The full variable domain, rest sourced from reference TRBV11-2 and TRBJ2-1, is EAGVAQSPRYKIIEKRQSVAFWCNPISGHATLYWYQQILGQGPKLLIQFQNNGVVDDSQLPKDRFSAERLKGVDSTLKIQPAKLEDSAVYLCASSLVGSDEQFFGPGTRLTVL.

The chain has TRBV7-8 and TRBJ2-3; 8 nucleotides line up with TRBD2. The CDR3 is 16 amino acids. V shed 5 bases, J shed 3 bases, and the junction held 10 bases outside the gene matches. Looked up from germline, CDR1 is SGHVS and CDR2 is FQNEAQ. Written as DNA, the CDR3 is TGTGCCAGCAGCCCGACCCGCGGGAGGAAGACAGATACGCAGTATTTT. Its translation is CASSPTRGRKTDTQYF. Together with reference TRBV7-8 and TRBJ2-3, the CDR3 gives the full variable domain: GAGVSQSPRYKVAKRGQDVALRCDPISGHVSLFWYQQALGQGPEFLTYFQNEAQLDKSGLPSDRFFAERPEGSVSTLKIQRTQQEDSAVYLCASSPTRGRKTDTQYFGPGTRLTVL.

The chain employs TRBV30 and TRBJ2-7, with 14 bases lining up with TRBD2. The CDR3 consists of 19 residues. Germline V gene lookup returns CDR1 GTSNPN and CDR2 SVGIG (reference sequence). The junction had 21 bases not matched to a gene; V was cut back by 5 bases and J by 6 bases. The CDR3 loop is CAWPIGTSGRLVDRGEQYF. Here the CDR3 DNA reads TGTGCCTGGCCTATTGGGACTAGCGGGAGATTGGTAGACCGTGGCGAGCAGTACTTC.

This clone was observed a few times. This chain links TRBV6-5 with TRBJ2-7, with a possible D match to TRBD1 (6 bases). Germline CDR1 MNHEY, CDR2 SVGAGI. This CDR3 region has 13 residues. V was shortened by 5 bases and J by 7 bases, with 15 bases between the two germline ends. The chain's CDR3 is CASSPTGFGEQYF. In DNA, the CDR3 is TGTGCCAGCAGTCCAACAGGGTTCGGGGAGCAGTACTTC.

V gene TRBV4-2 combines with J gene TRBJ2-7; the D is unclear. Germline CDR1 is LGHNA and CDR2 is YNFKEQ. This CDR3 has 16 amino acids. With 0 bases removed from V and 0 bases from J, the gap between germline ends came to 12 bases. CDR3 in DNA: TGTGCCAGCAGCCAAGATTTCACAGTTAGCTCCTACGAGCAGTACTTC. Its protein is CASSQDFTVSSYEQYF.

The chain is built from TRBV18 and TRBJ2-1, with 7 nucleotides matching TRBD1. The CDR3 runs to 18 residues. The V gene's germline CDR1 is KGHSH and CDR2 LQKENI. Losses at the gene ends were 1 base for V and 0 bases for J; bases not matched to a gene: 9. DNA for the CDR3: TGTGCCAGCTCACCACTAGTTCTGACAGGGAACTCCTACAATGAGCAGTTCTTC. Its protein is CASSPLVLTGNSYNEQFF.

The DNA of the CDR3 is TGTGCTTCTTCCGGGACAACTGGAAACACCATATATTTT. This encodes CASSGTTGNTIYF. The V gene is TRBV12-5, the J gene TRBJ1-3, with D possibly being TRBD1 (6 bases). V lost 11 bases, J lost 2 bases, and 13 bases lay in between. CDR1 is LGHNT and CDR2 is FRNRAP in the germline V gene. This CDR3 region has 13 residues. Drawing the rest from reference TRBV12-5 and TRBJ1-3, the complete variable domain is DARVTQTPRHKVTEMGQEVTMRCQPILGHNTVFWYRQTMMQGLELLAYFRNRAPLDDSGMPKDRFSAEMPDATLATLKIQPSEPRDSAVYFCASSGTTGNTIYFGEGSWLTVV.

For the CDR3, the DNA is TGTGCCAGTAGCACAAGACAGGGTTCCACTGAAGCTTTCTTT. It is translated as CASSTRQGSTEAFF. The genes are TRBV19 and TRBJ1-1; 7 nucleotides agree with TRBD1. The ends lost 6 bases at V and 4 bases at J; junction bases unmatched: 8. Germline-derived CDR1 and CDR2 are LNHDA and SQIVND (reference sequence). There are 14 residues in the CDR3.

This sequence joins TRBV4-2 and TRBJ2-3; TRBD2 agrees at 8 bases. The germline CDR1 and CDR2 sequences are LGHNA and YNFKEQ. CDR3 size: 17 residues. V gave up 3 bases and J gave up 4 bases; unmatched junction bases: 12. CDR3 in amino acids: CASSHIQAGDTADTQYF. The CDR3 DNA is TGTGCCAGCAGCCACATCCAAGCGGGAGACACGGCAGATACGCAGTATTTT.

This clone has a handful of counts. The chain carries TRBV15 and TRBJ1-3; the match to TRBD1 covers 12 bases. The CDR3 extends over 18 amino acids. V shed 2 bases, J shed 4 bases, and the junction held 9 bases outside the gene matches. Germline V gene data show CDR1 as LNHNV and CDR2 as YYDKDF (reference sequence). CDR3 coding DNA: TGTGCCACCAGCAGACCGAGGGGACAGGGGGCGAGGGGAAACACCATATATTTT. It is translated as CATSRPRGQGARGNTIYF. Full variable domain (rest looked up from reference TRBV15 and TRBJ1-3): DAMVIQNPRYQVTQFGKPVTLSCSQTLNHNVMYWYQQKSSQAPKLLFHYYDKDFNNEADTPDNFQSRRPNTSFCFLDIRSPGLGDTAMYLCATSRPRGQGARGNTIYFGEGSWLTVV.

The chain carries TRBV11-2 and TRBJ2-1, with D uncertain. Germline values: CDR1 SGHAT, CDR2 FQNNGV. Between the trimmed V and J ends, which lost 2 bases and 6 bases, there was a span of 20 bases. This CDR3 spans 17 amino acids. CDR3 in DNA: TGTGCCAGCAGCTTACTTGGGCGCCGACGACCACTCAATGAGCAGTTCTTC. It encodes CASSLLGRRRPLNEQFF. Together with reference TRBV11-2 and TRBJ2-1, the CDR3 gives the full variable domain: EAGVAQSPRYKIIEKRQSVAFWCNPISGHATLYWYQQILGQGPKLLIQFQNNGVVDDSQLPKDRFSAERLKGVDSTLKIQPAKLEDSAVYLCASSLLGRRRPLNEQFFGPGTRLTVL.

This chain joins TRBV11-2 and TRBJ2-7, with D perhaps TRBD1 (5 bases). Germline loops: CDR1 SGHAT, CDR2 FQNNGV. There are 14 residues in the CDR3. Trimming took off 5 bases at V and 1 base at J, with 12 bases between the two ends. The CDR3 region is CASSPSGISYEQYF. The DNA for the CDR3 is TGTGCCAGCAGCCCCTCAGGGATTTCCTACGAGCAGTACTTC. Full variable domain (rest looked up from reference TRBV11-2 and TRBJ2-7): EAGVAQSPRYKIIEKRQSVAFWCNPISGHATLYWYQQILGQGPKLLIQFQNNGVVDDSQLPKDRFSAERLKGVDSTLKIQPAKLEDSAVYLCASSPSGISYEQYFGPGTRLTVT.

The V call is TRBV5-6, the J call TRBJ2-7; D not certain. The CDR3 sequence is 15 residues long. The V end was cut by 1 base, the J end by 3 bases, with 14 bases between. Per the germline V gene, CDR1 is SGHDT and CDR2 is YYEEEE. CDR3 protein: CASSLTSYGSYEQYF. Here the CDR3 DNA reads TGTGCCAGCAGCTTGACTTCTTATGGTAGCTACGAGCAGTACTTC.

CDR3 nucleotides: TGTGCCAGTTCAGTGGGTGGCTATAACACCGGGGAGCTGTTTTTT. Translating gives CASSVGGYNTGELFF. V gene TRBV19 combines with J gene TRBJ2-2; D gene unclear. The CDR3 consists of 15 residues. V was clipped by 8 bases and J by 2 bases, with 15 bases between them. Germline values: CDR1 LNHDA, CDR2 SQIVND (reference sequence).

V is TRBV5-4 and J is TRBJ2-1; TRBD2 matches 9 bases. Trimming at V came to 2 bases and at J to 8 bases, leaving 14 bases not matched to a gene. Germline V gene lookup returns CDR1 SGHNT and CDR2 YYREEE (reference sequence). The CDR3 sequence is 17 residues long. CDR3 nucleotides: TGTGCCAGCAGCTTTCTAGCGGGACAAAGGGTAGGCGATGAGCAGTTCTTC. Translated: CASSFLAGQRVGDEQFF.

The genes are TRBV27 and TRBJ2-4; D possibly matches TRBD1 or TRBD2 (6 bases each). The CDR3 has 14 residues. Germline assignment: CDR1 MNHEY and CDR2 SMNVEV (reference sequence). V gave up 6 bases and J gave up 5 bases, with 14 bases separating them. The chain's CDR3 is CASSRTGGQNIQYF. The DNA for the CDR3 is TGTGCCAGCAGCCGTACCGGGGGCCAAAACATTCAGTACTTC.

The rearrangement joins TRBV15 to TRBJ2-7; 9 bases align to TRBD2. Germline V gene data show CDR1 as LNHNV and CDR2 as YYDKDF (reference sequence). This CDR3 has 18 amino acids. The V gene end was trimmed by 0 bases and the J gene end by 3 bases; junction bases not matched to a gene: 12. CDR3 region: CATSREGSRREGLYEQYF. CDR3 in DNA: TGTGCCACCAGCAGAGAGGGATCTCGGCGGGAGGGCCTCTACGAGCAGTACTTC.